The 3 T cell receptor beta chains presented below share a single source sample, sequenced in a study of pediatric ulcerative colitis. Generated by immunoSEQ multiplex PCR, the TCRdb table keeps only in-frame clones and is missing some. The sample shows about 64,000 clones, 70% to 90% of them seen only once. The sample consisted of blood. The receptors were sampled from a boy aged 5-17 years with severe ulcerative colitis.

V and J are TRBV27 and TRBJ1-5, with D perhaps TRBD1 (5 bases). V was pared by 2 bases and J by 1 base, with 9 bases between. Looked up from germline, CDR1 is MNHEY and CDR2 is SMNVEV (reference sequence). This CDR3 has 15 amino acids. In DNA form, the CDR3 reads TGTGCCAGCAGTTTAGACAGCGCCAGCAATCAGCCCCAGCATTTT. Its translation is CASSLDSASNQPQHF.

This clone was observed a few times. The chain links TRBV30 to TRBJ1-1; no clear D. The CDR3 is made up of 13 amino acids. CDR1 is GTSNPN, CDR2 SVGIG, per germline (reference sequence). V lost 4 bases and J 1 base, leaving 10 bases between the germline ends. The CDR3 loop is CAWKGSRNTEAFF. In DNA form, the CDR3 reads TGTGCCTGGAAAGGCAGCAGGAACACTGAAGCTTTCTTT. Complete variable domain (other parts from reference TRBV30 and TRBJ1-1): SQTIHQWPATLVQPVGSPLSLECTVEGTSNPNLYWYRQAAGRGLQLLFYSVGIGQISSEVPQNLSASRPQDRQFILSSKKLLLSDSGFYLCAWKGSRNTEAFFGQGTRLTVV.

This rearrangement joins TRBV7-8 to TRBJ2-7, with 7 bases aligning to TRBD1. CDR3 size: 16 residues. Trimming cost V 5 bases and J 0 bases; bases outside gene matches: 10. Looked up from germline, CDR1 is SGHVS and CDR2 is FQNEAQ. CDR3 residues: CASSTVTGVSSYEQYF. The CDR3 region has the DNA TGTGCCAGCAGCACCGTAACAGGGGTAAGCTCCTACGAGCAGTACTTC.